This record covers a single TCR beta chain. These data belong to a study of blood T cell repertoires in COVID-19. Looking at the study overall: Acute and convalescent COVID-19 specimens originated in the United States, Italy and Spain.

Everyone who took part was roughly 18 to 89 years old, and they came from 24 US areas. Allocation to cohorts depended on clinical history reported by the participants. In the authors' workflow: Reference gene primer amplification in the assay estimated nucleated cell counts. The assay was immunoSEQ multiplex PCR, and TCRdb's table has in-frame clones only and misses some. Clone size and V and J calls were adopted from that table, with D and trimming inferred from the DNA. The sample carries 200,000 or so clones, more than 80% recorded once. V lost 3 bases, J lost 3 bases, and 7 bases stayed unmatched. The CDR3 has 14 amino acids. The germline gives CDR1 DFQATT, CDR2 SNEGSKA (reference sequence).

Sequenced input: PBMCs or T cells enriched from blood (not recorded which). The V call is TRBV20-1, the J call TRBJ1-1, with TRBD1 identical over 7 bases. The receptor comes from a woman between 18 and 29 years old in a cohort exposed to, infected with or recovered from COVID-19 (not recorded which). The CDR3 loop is CSASASDRDTEAFF. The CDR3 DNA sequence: TGCAGTGCTAGTGCATCTGACAGGGACACTGAAGCTTTCTTT.